This T cell receptor beta chain was sequenced during a study of T-cell memory formation after mild COVID-19. TCRdb re-analysed the 5' RACE reads in MiXCR, keeping a single row per CDR3 protein. Of a few hundred thousand distinct CDR3 sequences listed, more than 8% are singletons. This receptor was identified in a man aged 18 to 35 who had mild COVID-19 (a few samples of this study predate the infection). Cell type and time point are not known. The material sequenced was PBMCs or a T cell subset sorted from them (not recorded which).

As DNA, the CDR3 is TGTGCCAGCAGCGCGACGAGGGGGGCTAGAGAGACCCAGTACTTC. Residues: CASSATRGARETQYF. The rearrangement links TRBV11-2 to TRBJ2-5; D may be TRBD1 or TRBD2 (6 bases each). Looked up from germline, CDR1 is SGHAT and CDR2 is FQNNGV. CDR3 length: 15 amino acids. Trimming cost V 5 bases and J 4 bases, with 17 bases left between them.